This T cell receptor beta chain was sequenced during a study of patients and donors after allogeneic stem cell transplantation. This CDR3 comprises 16 residues. V dropped 4 bases and J dropped 2 bases, with 12 bases sitting between them. The germline gives CDR1 MDHEN, CDR2 SYDVKM. This clonotype was recorded many times. One entry per CDR3 protein, called by TCRdb with MiXCR from the RT-PCR reads. The table has 70,000 to 95,000 distinct CDR3 sequences, 5% seen once. The rearrangement links TRBV28 to TRBJ2-6, with D perhaps matching TRBD2 (6 bases). The specimen was blood, either unsorted or a sorted T cell fraction (not recorded which). This TCR came from a human donor who was either an allogeneic HSCT recipient or a stem cell or donor lymphocyte infusion donor (not recorded which). It is not recorded whose cells these are; they may come from a transplant donor. In nucleotides, the CDR3 is TGTGCCAGCAGTTGGAGGGGCGCGACTGGGGCCAACGTCCTGACTTTC. Residues: CASSWRGATGANVLTF.